This entry concerns a single T cell receptor (beta chain). Its antigen target is currently unknown. Base qualities are missing; no much larger clone stands one base away. The junction shows trimming of 4 bases on V and 0 bases on J, plus 12 bases between the germline ends. As encoded in the germline V gene, CDR1 is MNHEY while CDR2 is SVGAGI. Taken from cysteine to phenylalanine, the CDR3 has 15 residues. Here the CDR3 DNA is all that survives: 45 bases in frame from base 1. This entry comes from a study of T cell responses to AZD1222 COVID-19 vaccine (dated by TCRdb to the early 2020s). With regard to the full study: AZD1222 recipients with second doses at about 4 weeks or about 12 weeks were pooled, because spike-specific TCR depth and breadth did not differ between schedules. A total of under 250 trial participants underwent TCR sequencing, of whom under 220 had received two doses of AZD1222 and some 25 had received two doses of the MenACWY control vaccine. Trial participants were enrolled by age into 18-55, 56-69 and 70-plus year subgroups, with roughly 160, 29 and 62 TCR-sequenced participants respectively. Study-wide findings and limitations: Reportedly, almost half of the unique spike-specific TCRs recognized epitopes lying outside the regions that are mutated in the B.1.351 and B.1.1.7 variants. In the small 56-69-year group, the increase in depth fell short of significance, most likely because of low power. CD4 TCRs associated with the vaccine covered the entire spike protein, and the dominant responses were in regions 160-218 and 743-854. No day 14 peak-response samples were available, so repertoires were characterized only after the peak T cell response. Spike-specific TCR breadth and depth rose significantly after two AZD1222 doses compared with day 0 and with MenACWY recipients. Only five or six AZD1222 recipients were SARS-CoV-2 seropositive at baseline, limiting conclusions about previously exposed vaccinees. Participants were mostly white British, with more females than males. The authors suggested clonal diversity may have been underestimated.

The CDR3 regions of human TCRbeta chains were subjected to immunosequencing. On the authors' methods: TCRs in the repertoires were compared against a reference library of SARS-CoV-2-specific TCRs that had been generated with the MIRA antigen-specificity platform. Breadth meant the fraction of unique TCRs that were SARS-CoV-2-associated, whereas depth meant the fraction of total T cells that were SARS-CoV-2-associated. Each spike-specific TCR was assigned to its reactive spike region and to a CD4 or CD8 class using the MIRA data. Log10-transformed breadth and depth values were compared by one-way ANOVA with Sidak's multiple comparisons tests. TCRdb limited this immuneACCESS table to in-frame rearrangements with V and J called. A share of clones is missing; checked studies link under half to unresolved V genes, and the rest is unexplained. The V and J calls and the clone size are those of that table, but D and trimming were determined from the DNA. The sample yields about 140,000 clones; roughly 90% were counted once. The biggest ten clones account for over 1.5% of the sample.

The time point label here, explained by the study, means: baseline before first vaccination. The vaccinee samples were drawn from two UK trials, COV001 and COV002, one of which was a single-blind randomized controlled phase 2/3 trial testing AZD1222 (ChAdOx1 nCoV-19) in healthy adults. For TCRbeta chain sequencing, PBMC samples from trial participants were taken at day 0 and at day 28 after the second dose. The clonotype was recovered from an adult in good health. This specimen was peripheral blood, taken on day 0 of AZD1222 vaccination. Recombination connected TRBV6-5 to TRBJ1-1; a tentative D match to TRBD1 spans 6 bases. The DNA sequence reads TGTGCCAGCAGTTTGGAAGGGGGGATGAACACTGAAGCTTTCTTT. Translated, this gives CASSLEGGMNTEAFF.